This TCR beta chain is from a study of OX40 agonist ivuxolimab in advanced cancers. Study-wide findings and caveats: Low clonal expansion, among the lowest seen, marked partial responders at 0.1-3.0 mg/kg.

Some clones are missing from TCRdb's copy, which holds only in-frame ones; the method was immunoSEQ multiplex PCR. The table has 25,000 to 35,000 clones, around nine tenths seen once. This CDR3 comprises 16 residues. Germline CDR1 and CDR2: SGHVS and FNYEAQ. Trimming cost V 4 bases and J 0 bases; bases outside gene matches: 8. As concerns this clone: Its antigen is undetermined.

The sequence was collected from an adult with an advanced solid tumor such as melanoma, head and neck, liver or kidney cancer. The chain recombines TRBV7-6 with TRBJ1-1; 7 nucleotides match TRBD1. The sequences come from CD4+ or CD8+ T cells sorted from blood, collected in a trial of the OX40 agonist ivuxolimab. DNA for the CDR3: TGTGCCAGCAGCTCACGGACAGGCCTCATGAACACTGAAGCTTTCTTT. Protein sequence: CASSSRTGLMNTEAFF.